This TCR beta chain was captured in a study of blood T cells in healthy people across ages (dated by TCRdb to about 2015). A note on the overall study: In model experiments, roughly one uniquely barcoded TCR beta cDNA molecule per two T cells was captured by template switching. The study measured age-related changes in TCR beta repertoire diversity using deep sequencing normalized with unique cDNA molecular identifiers. Using the same blood draw, the study looked at two additional independent replicas of 1 million unique cDNA reads for two donors, one aged 18 to 30 and the other aged 80 or older. Four age groups were formed from the donors: young (average approximately 15 years), middle-aged (around 40), aged (roughly 58) and long-lived (82). To avoid experimental bias, donors of different ages were randomly spread across the sequencing lanes. Overall study results and their limits: Total diversity estimates from one million sequenced T cells were considered lower bounds and underestimates. Since profiling was done on bulk unsorted PBMCs, naive and antigen-experienced compartments could not be conclusively compared. Compared with the aged group, the long-lived group had more naive CD4+ T cells, fewer expanded clones and increased TCR diversity, suggesting age selection. Because the CMV infection status of the donors was unknown, age-related changes in expanded clonotypes may potentially have been confounded. As age increased, observed TCR beta diversity per million T cells dropped in a roughly linear way, and a significant reduction was already evident by age around 41. There was a strong correlation between observed TCR beta diversity and the percentage of naive T cells measured by flow cytometry.

In regard to this clonotype: Its antigen is not yet known. The input lacks base qualities; no much larger clone sits a single base away.

Reading from cysteine to phenylalanine, the CDR3 counts 16 amino acids. Only the CDR3 part of the read is kept: 48 bases, read in frame from the first base. The germline V gene yields SGHDT for CDR1 and YYEEEE for CDR2. V was cut back by 1 base and J by 5 bases, leaving a gap of 17 bases between them. The library was obtained by 5' RACE. TCRdb shows the sequencer as Illumina HiSeq 2500. A second PCR of roughly 7 to 12 cycles was run with a J-beta primer mix and a sample-barcoded 5' primer. A template-switch 5' adaptor carrying 12 random nucleotides introduced a unique molecular identifier onto each TCR beta cDNA molecule. Each sample yielded at least 2.5 million CDR3-containing paired-end reads. All of the RNA was converted into first-strand cDNA using the Mint cDNA synthesis kit, with a TRBC-specific oligonucleotide serving as the primer. After uracil-DNA glycosylase treatment, a first 18-cycle PCR used universal primers M1SS and BC2_uni_R on all cDNA. Per the original workflow: For normalization, 1 million high-quality reads were randomly selected from each sample, with every read carrying a distinct molecular identifier. Instead of being binned into consensus sequences, reads with shared molecular identifiers were discarded. CDR3 identification, clonotype clustering and error correction used MiTCR with a Q25 quality threshold and the strictest error-elimination algorithm. Lower-bound total TCR beta diversity was estimated with a nonparametric unseen species model using Euler transformation. TCRdb took the public reads, trimmed them with fastp at Q25, ran MiXCR for clone calling and kept in-frame beta chains. Identical CDR3 protein sequences are pooled into one entry, listed with their most common genes and DNA. TCRdb's processing, not the authors', yielded these V and J calls. For this sample there are 1.5 million to 2 million distinct CDR3 sequences; 49% appear just once. The top ten constitute over 2% of the sample.

Donors were under 40 systemically healthy Caucasian individuals from Russia aged 6 to 90 years. Around 9.9 milliliters of peripheral blood were collected from each donor into EDTA-treated Vacutainer tubes. Ficoll-Paque density-gradient centrifugation was used to isolate PBMCs, with at least 6 million obtained per sample. Trizol reagent was used to extract total RNA from PBMCs, with at least 6 micrograms per sample. The percentages of naive CD45RAhigh/CD27high T cells were determined by flow cytometry on a PBMC aliquot from every donor. Sequencing was done on a sample of blood. The sequence links TRBV5-6 to TRBJ2-3; the D gene is perhaps TRBD2, from 6 matching bases. The TCR sequence derives from a woman aged 40 to 55 in good health. The CDR3 protein: CASSLNLGTSRDTQYF. The DNA sequence is as follows: TGTGCCAGCAGCTTGAATCTAGGGACTTCGCGAGATACGCAGTATTTT.